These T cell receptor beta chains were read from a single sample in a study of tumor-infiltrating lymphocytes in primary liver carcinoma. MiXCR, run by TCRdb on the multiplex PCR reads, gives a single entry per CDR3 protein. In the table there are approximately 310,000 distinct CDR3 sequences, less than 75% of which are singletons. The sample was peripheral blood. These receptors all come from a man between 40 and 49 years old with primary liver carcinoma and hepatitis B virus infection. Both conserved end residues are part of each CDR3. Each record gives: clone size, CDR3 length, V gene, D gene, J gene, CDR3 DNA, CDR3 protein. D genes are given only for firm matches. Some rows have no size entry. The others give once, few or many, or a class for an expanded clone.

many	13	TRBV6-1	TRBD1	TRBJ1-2	TGTGCCAGCACCCGGACAGGGCTCTATGGCTACACCTTC	CASTRTGLYGYTF
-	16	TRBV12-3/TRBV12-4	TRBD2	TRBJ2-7	TGTGCCAGCAGTCCGGGACTAGCGGGAGCGATCGACGAGCAGTGCTTC	CASSPGLAGAIDEQCF
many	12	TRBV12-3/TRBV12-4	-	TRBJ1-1	TGTGCCACCCGTCTCATGAACACTGAAGCTTTCTTT	CATRLMNTEAFF
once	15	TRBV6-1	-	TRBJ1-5	TGTGCCAACACTGACCGCGAGGCTAGCAATCAGCCCCAGCGTTTT	CANTDREASNQPQRF
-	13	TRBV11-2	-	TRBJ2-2	TGTGCCAGCAGTATAGGGGTTGCCGGGGAGCTGTTTTTT	CASSIGVAGELFF
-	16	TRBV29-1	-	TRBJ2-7	TGCAGCGCCACGACATCTGGGACCGGCACTCCCCACGAGCAGTATTTC	CSATTSGTGTPHEQYF
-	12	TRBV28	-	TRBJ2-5	TGTGCCCGCAGAGGGGGCCAAGAGACCCAGTACTTC	CARRGGQETQYF
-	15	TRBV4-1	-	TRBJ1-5	TGCGTCAGCAGTCCCATAGAGGGGAGCAATCGGCCCCAGCATTTT	CVSSPIEGSNRPQHF
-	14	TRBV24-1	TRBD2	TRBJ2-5	TGTGCTACCAGTGATTCTGGACTAGCCGAGACCCAGTACTTC	CATSDSGLAETQYF
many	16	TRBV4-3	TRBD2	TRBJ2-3	TGCGCCAGCAGCCAAGATCATCGGCGGGAGACAGATACGCAGTATTTT	CASSQDHRRETDTQYF
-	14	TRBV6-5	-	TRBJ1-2	TGTGCCAGCAGCCAACGGCAGGGTGACTATGGCTACACCTTC	CASSQRQGDYGYTF
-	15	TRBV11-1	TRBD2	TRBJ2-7	TGTGCCAGCAGCTTAGAGGTTTCATGTTCGGGAGGGCAGTACTTC	CASSLEVSCSGGQYF
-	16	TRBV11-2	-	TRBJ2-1	TGTGCCAGCAGCTTAGGCCGTGTTCGGTCCAGCAATGAGCAGTTCTTC	CASSLGRVRSSNEQFF
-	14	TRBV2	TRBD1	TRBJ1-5	TGTGCCAGCAGGCCAACACAGGGGAGTCAGCCCCAGCATTTT	CASRPTQGSQPQHF
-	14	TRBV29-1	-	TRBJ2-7	TGCAGCGTTGACCCCTCAAGATACGGCGACGAGCAGTACTTC	CSVDPSRYGDEQYF
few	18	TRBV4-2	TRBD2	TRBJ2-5	TGTGCCAGCAGCCAAGATCTCCGGGGTAGCGGGAGTGGAGAGACCCAGTACTTC	CASSQDLRGSGSGETQYF
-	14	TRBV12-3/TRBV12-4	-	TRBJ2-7	TGCGCCAGCAGGCCCAACACGGTCGGATACGAGCAGTACTTC	CASRPNTVGYEQYF
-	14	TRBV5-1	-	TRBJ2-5	TGCGCCAGCAGCTTCACAGGGAACAAGGAGACCCAGTACTTC	CASSFTGNKETQYF
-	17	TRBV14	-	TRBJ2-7	TGTGCCAGCAGCCAAGTTGCTAGAGGGCTAGTCTTTTACGAGCAGTACTTC	CASSQVARGLVFYEQYF
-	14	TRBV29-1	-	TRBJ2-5	TGCAGCATCGATCTCGGGGCTAGCCGGGAGACCCAGTACTTC	CSIDLGASRETQYF
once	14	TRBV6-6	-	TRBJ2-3	TGTGCCAGCAGTTACGTGTCCCGCACAGATACGCCGTATTTT	CASSYVSRTDTPYF
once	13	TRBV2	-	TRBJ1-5	TGTGCCAGCAGTGAGGGGGGGACCCAGCCCCAGCATTTT	CASSEGGTQPQHF
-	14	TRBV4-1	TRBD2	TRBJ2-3	TGCGCCAGCGGGAGGCGGGAGGGCACAGATACGCAGTATTTT	CASGRREGTDTQYF
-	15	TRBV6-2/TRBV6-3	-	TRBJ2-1	TGTGCCAGCAGTTACTCTGAACCCTCCCACCATGAGCAGTTCTTC	CASSYSEPSHHEQFF
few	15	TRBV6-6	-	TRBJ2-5	TGTGCCAGCAGTGGTTGGCAGGGGAGGCAAGAGACCCAGTACTTC	CASSGWQGRQETQYF
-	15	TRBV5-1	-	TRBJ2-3	TGCGCCAGCACCCCGGAGGTGGGCCTCACAGATACGCGGTATTTT	CASTPEVGLTDTRYF
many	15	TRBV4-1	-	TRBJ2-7	TGCGCCAGCAGCCAAGATCTGGCAGACTCCTACGAGCAGTACTTC	CASSQDLADSYEQYF
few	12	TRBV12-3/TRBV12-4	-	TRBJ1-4	TGTGCCAGCGGATTGAACATTGGAAAACTGTTTTTT	CASGLNIGKLFF
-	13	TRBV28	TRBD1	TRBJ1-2	TGTACCAGCAGTTTACAGGGGGCGCGTGGCTACACCTTT	CTSSLQGARGYTF
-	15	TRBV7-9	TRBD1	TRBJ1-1	TGTGCCAGCAGCTCTCCAACAGGGGAGGGTACTGAAGCTTTCTTT	CASSSPTGEGTEAFF
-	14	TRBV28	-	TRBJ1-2	TGTGCCAGCAGCGTCATCGGCATTCCCTATGGCTACACCTTC	CASSVIGIPYGYTF
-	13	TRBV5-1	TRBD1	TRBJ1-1	TGCGCCAACAGCTTGGACAGGGACACTGAAGCTTTCTTT	CANSLDRDTEAFF
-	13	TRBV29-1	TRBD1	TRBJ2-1	TGCAGCGTTGATCCAGGGGGCGGCAATGAGCAGTTCTTC	CSVDPGGGNEQFF
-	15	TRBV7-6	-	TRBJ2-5	TGTGCCAGCAGCTCTGTACAGTTGGCGCAAGAGACCCAGTACTTC	CASSSVQLAQETQYF
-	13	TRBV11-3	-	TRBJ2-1	TGTGCCAACAGCCTAGGTAGACTCGGTGAGCAGTTCTTC	CANSLGRLGEQFF
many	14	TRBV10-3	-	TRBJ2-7	TGTGCCATCAGTGAGTCACAGAGCTCCTACGAGCAGTACTTC	CAISESQSSYEQYF
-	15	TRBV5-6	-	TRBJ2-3	TGTGCCAGCAGCCGTCTCGGCAGAAGCACAGATACGCAGTATTTT	CASSRLGRSTDTQYF
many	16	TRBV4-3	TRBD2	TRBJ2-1	TGCGCCAGCAGCCAAGTAGCTAGCGGTCCCTACAATGAGCAGTTCTTC	CASSQVASGPYNEQFF
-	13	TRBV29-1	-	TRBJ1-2	TGCAGCGTACCGACGGCAATTCCTTATGGCTACATCTTC	CSVPTAIPYGYIF
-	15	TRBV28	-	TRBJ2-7	TGTGCCAGCAGGAGTTTTGATGGGTCGTTAGACGAGCAGTACTTC	CASRSFDGSLDEQYF
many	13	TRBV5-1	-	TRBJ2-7	TGCGCCAGCAGCACGGACTATACCTACGAGCAGTACTTC	CASSTDYTYEQYF
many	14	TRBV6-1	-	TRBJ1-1	TGTGCCAGCAGAACTCAGGGAAGAGGCACTGAAGCTTTCTTT	CASRTQGRGTEAFF